The rows below give T cell receptor beta chains drawn from one sample of a study of identical twins. TCRdb fed the 5' RACE reads into MiXCR, producing one record per CDR3 protein. In the table there are some 100,000 distinct CDR3 sequences, about 6.1% of which are singletons. Material for sequencing was memory T cells sorted from blood. Receptors originate from a woman in her fifties or sixties in good health. The CDR3 runs from the conserved cysteine through the conserved F or W. A D gene is named only where the DNA matches it firmly. Clone size is not always given. Where it is, it says once, few, many or a class for expanded clones.

many | TRBJ2-3 | TRBV7-2 | TRBD2 | TGTGCCAGCAGCTATCTAGCGGGAGTTAGCACAGATACGCAGTATTTT | CASSYLAGVSTDTQYF
few | TRBJ1-6 | TRBV20-1 | - | TGCAGTGCTAGAGATCTTATCTTCTCCTATAATTCACCCCTCCACTTT | CSARDLIFSYNSPLHF
many | TRBJ2-2 | TRBV20-1 | TRBD2 | TGCAGTGCATATTATCCCGGGAGGGCGGCCGGGGAGCTGTTTTTT | CSAYYPGRAAGELFF
many | TRBJ1-2 | TRBV12-3/TRBV12-4 | - | TGTGCCAGCAGTTTATTTTCAGCTAACTATGGCTACACCTTC | CASSLFSANYGYTF
medium-sized | TRBJ1-5 | TRBV7-8 | - | TGTGCCAGCAGCCCCTGGGACCGCACTAATCAGCCCCAGCATTTT | CASSPWDRTNQPQHF
many | TRBJ2-5 | TRBV5-1 | - | TGCGCCAGCAGCTTGGGGGGGCAAGAGACCCAGTACTTC | CASSLGGQETQYF
many | TRBJ2-2 | TRBV6-4 | - | TGTGCCAGCAGTGACAGGAACACCGGGGAGCTGTTTTTT | CASSDRNTGELFF
many | TRBJ2-2 | TRBV9 | TRBD2 | TGTGCCAGCAGCGTAGGGCCCCTAGCGGACACCGGGGAGCTGTTTTTT | CASSVGPLADTGELFF
- | TRBJ1-5 | TRBV12-5 | - | TGTGCTAGTGGTTTGGTACAGACAGTGGGTCAGCCCCAGCATTTT | CASGLVQTVGQPQHF
few | TRBJ2-1 | TRBV5-1 | TRBD2 | TGCGCCAGCAGCTTGGAGGGACTAGCGGTGAGCTCCTACAATGAGCAGTTCTTC | CASSLEGLAVSSYNEQFF
many | TRBJ2-1 | TRBV20-1 | TRBD2 | TGCAGTGCTGACCCGGGACTAGCGGGACCCAATGAGCAGTTCTTC | CSADPGLAGPNEQFF
many | TRBJ2-1 | TRBV6-2/TRBV6-3 | TRBD2 | TGTGCCAGCAGTTACTCTCCCCCGACTAGCGGGATATACAATGAGCAGTTCTTC | CASSYSPPTSGIYNEQFF
many | TRBJ2-3 | TRBV7-9 | TRBD2 | TGTGCCAGCAGCCACTCCTTTCGCGGGAGGAAGGGCAGGGCGCAGTATTTT | CASSHSFRGRKGRAQYF
many | TRBJ2-2 | TRBV27 | - | TGTGCCGACTTGAAGGGGAATTTGGAGACCGGGGAGCTGTTTTTT | CADLKGNLETGELFF
many | TRBJ2-7 | TRBV20-1 | TRBD1 | TGCAGTGTTGCCGCGGGACAGGGTCAAGGAGAGCAGTACTTC | CSVAAGQGQGEQYF
few | TRBJ2-7 | TRBV20-1 | - | TGCAGTGCTAGGGGCGGTGGCGGTGAGCAGTACTTC | CSARGGGGEQYF
many | TRBJ1-3 | TRBV6-1 | - | TGTGCCTCTCGGGAGCCGCCTGGAAACACCATATATTTT | CASREPPGNTIYF
- | TRBJ2-1 | TRBV3-1 | TRBD2 | TGTGCCAGCAGCCAAGAACGGCTTAGCGGGAGTAGGAATGAGCAGTTCTTC | CASSQERLSGSRNEQFF
- | TRBJ2-3 | TRBV14 | - | TGTGCCAGCAGCAGCAAGCGTAGCACAGATACGCAGTATTTT | CASSSKRSTDTQYF
many | TRBJ1-3 | TRBV6-5 | - | TGTGCCAGCAGTGATGGTTGGAGGAACACCATATATTTT | CASSDGWRNTIYF
many | TRBJ1-2 | TRBV6-5 | - | TGTGCCAGCAGTTTCCGGACACTGGACTATGGCTACACCTTC | CASSFRTLDYGYTF
- | TRBJ2-1 | TRBV14 | TRBD2 | TGTGCCAGCAGCACACTAGCGGGAAACTTTCATGAGCAGTCCTTC | CASSTLAGNFHEQSF
many | TRBJ2-7 | TRBV11-2 | - | TGTGCCAGCAGCTTCGGCAGGGGGGCGTACGAGCAGTACTTC | CASSFGRGAYEQYF
many | TRBJ1-2 | TRBV20-1 | TRBD1 | TGCAGTGCTAGGGAGACAGGGGGCATCTATGGCTACACCTTC | CSARETGGIYGYTF
many | TRBJ2-3 | TRBV5-1 | - | TGCGCCAGCAGCTTGGACAGGCCGACCACAGATACGCAGTATTTT | CASSLDRPTTDTQYF
many | TRBJ2-2 | TRBV6-4 | - | TGTGCCAGCTCCCTGGGAGAGAGTAAGGAGCTGTTTTTT | CASSLGESKELFF
many | TRBJ1-5 | TRBV6-5 | - | TGTGCCTCCTCGTGGAGTAGCAATCAGCCCCAGCATTTT | CASSWSSNQPQHF
many | TRBJ2-5 | TRBV3-1 | - | TGTGCCAGCAGCCAAGGAATTGGGACCCCCCCCCGAGAGACCCAGTACTTC | CASSQGIGTPPRETQYF
many | TRBJ1-2 | TRBV2 | - | TGTGCCAGCAAGGGGAGCTATGGCTACACCTTC | CASKGSYGYTF
many | TRBJ2-1 | TRBV20-1 | TRBD2 | TGCAGTGCTACTAGGGGATGGACTAGTGCAGATGAGCAGTTCTTC | CSATRGWTSADEQFF
many | TRBJ2-1 | TRBV4-2 | TRBD2 | TGTGCCAGCAGCCCTAGCGGGAGGGCCGAGAATGAGCAGTTCTTC | CASSPSGRAENEQFF
- | TRBJ1-1 | TRBV12-3/TRBV12-4 | - | TGTGCCAGCAGTTTTAATGGGGTGAAGGGCGAAGCTTTCTTT | CASSFNGVKGEAFF
- | TRBJ2-5 | TRBV2 | TRBD2 | TGTGCCAGCGGGAGGGGTGGAGGGCAAGAGACCCAGTACTTC | CASGRGGGQETQYF
many | TRBJ1-1 | TRBV4-1 | TRBD1 | TGCGCCAGCAGAAAACTCCCACAGGGGGCTCGGGACACTGAAGCTTTCTTT | CASRKLPQGARDTEAFF
many | TRBJ2-3 | TRBV18 | - | TGTGCCACCCTCCTGACCGGCACAGATACGCAGTATTTT | CATLLTGTDTQYF
many | TRBJ2-5 | TRBV10-3 | - | TGTGCCGCACAGGGCCCGAAACCCCCCCAGTACTTC | CAAQGPKPPQYF
many | TRBJ1-5 | TRBV2 | - | TGTGCCAGCAGTGAGCCCGAACGACAGCCCCAGCATTTT | CASSEPERQPQHF
many | TRBJ2-5 | TRBV20-1 | - | TGCTCTATTGGGGCTAATGGAGGGGAAGAGACCCAGTACTTC | CSIGANGGEETQYF
many | TRBJ2-7 | TRBV30 | - | TGTGCCTCCATAGACAGTTCGGGGTTCTACGAGCAGTACTTC | CASIDSSGFYEQYF
many | TRBJ1-1 | TRBV20-1 | - | TGCAGTGCTAGTCCAGACACTGAAGCTTTCTTT | CSASPDTEAFF
many | TRBJ2-1 | TRBV12-3/TRBV12-4 | - | TGTGCCAGCAGCCCGGACCTAGGCTTTGGGATATACAATGAGCAGTTCTTC | CASSPDLGFGIYNEQFF
many | TRBJ2-7 | TRBV20-1 | - | TGCAGTGCTAGAGATCGAGTCGTTAACTCCTACGAGCAGTACTTC | CSARDRVVNSYEQYF
- | TRBJ1-5 | TRBV12-3/TRBV12-4 | - | TGTGCCAGCAGTTTGAAGGGGGAGCCCCAGCATTTT | CASSLKGEPQHF
- | TRBJ2-1 | TRBV28 | - | TGTGCCAGCGGGGCTCCCGGATCGAGGCCTGAGCAGTTCTTC | CASGAPGSRPEQFF
many | TRBJ1-1 | TRBV30 | - | TGTGCCTCACATCTGGGTGGGGGGACTGAAGCTTTCTTT | CASHLGGGTEAFF
many | TRBJ2-3 | TRBV5-5 | - | TGTGCCAGCAGCGCTTGGGGGAGTACAGATACGCAGTATTTT | CASSAWGSTDTQYF
many | TRBJ2-1 | TRBV4-1 | TRBD2 | TGCGCCAGCAGCCTACAAGCGGGAGGTTTAGGTGAGCAGTTCTTC | CASSLQAGGLGEQFF
- | TRBJ1-3 | TRBV12-3/TRBV12-4 | - | TGTGCCAGCAGTTTAGCCAGGTCCCACTCTGGAAACACCATATATTTT | CASSLARSHSGNTIYF
few | TRBJ2-5 | TRBV19 | TRBD1 | TGTGCCAGTCAAGACCTGACAGGGGAGACCCAGTACTTC | CASQDLTGETQYF
- | TRBJ2-2 | TRBV10-2 | - | TGCGCCAGCAGTGAGGCCCCGAGCACCGGGGAGCTGTTTTTT | CASSEAPSTGELFF
many | TRBJ2-1 | TRBV3-1 | - | TGTGCCAGCAGCCCTACCAGGGTAAGGCACAATGAGCAGTTCTTC | CASSPTRVRHNEQFF
many | TRBJ1-5 | TRBV20-1 | TRBD1 | TGCAGTGCTAGAGATCCCCAGGGGGATAGCAATCAGCCCCAGCATTTT | CSARDPQGDSNQPQHF
- | TRBJ2-2 | TRBV9 | - | TGTGCCAGCAGCGTAGAAGGTAGCGGACGGAACACCGGGGAGCTGTTTTTT | CASSVEGSGRNTGELFF